A selection of T cell receptor beta chains follows, all from one sample in a study of shared clonotypes between healthy human individuals. Only in-frame clones appear in the TCRdb table, and some are missing; sequencing was by immunoSEQ multiplex PCR. This sample has about a million clones, with over 60% found just once. What was sequenced was memory CD4+ T cells sorted from blood. The receptors were sampled from a man between 18 and 35 years old in good health. CDR3s include the opening cysteine and the closing phenylalanine or tryptophan. A D gene is named only where the DNA matches it firmly. A row's size may be missing; if present it is once, few, many or a size class.

>TRBV6-1|-|-|TRBJ1-6
CATEGWNSPLHF
TGTGCCACAGAGGGGTGGAATTCACCCCTCCACTTT
>TRBV30|-|-|TRBJ1-1
CACRTPKWVTEAFF
TGTGCCTGCCGAACCCCGAAATGGGTCACTGAAGCTTTCTTT
>TRBV19|-|TRBD1|TRBJ1-1
CASTQRQGGTEAFF
TGTGCCAGTACCCAGAGGCAGGGGGGTACTGAAGCTTTCTTT
>TRBV25-1|many|TRBD1|TRBJ1-1
CASSETGGYSSNTEAFF
TGTGCCAGCAGTGAGACAGGGGGCTACTCCTCGAACACTGAAGCTTTCTTT
>TRBV7-2|-|-|TRBJ2-3
CASSLRGSTDTQYF
TGTGCCAGCAGCTTACGGGGAAGCACAGATACGCAGTATTTT
>TRBV7-2|-|-|TRBJ2-5
CASSLRGLARETQYF
TGTGCCAGCAGCTTACGCGGGTTGGCAAGGGAGACCCAGTACTTC
>TRBV6-5|few|TRBD1|TRBJ2-7
CASSTGQGLSEQYF
TGTGCCAGCAGTACGGGACAGGGGCTCTCCGAGCAGTACTTC
>TRBV27|-|TRBD2|TRBJ2-2
CASSRGLRGGELFF
TGTGCCAGCAGTAGGGGACTACGGGGCGGGGAGCTGTTTTTT
>TRBV30|-|-|TRBJ1-4
CAWSPIDQHYEKLFF
TGTGCCTGGAGTCCGATTGACCAACACTATGAAAAACTGTTTTTT
>TRBV5-1|many|TRBD1|TRBJ2-7
CASSLSGQGIMEQYF
TGCGCCAGCAGCTTGTCGGGACAGGGGATTATGGAGCAGTACTTC